This TCR beta chain was retrieved from a study of shared clonotypes between healthy human individuals. Method: immunoSEQ multiplex PCR; TCRdb's copy keeps in-frame clones and lacks some. The sample holds roughly 650,000 clones, around 96% seen once. Comments on this clone: Other DNA sequences in the same sample also yield this CDR3.

CD45RO-negative, CCR7-selected cells formed the naive CD8 fraction, which excluded terminally differentiated effector memory CD45RA+ cells. Donors, without exception, were Caucasian adults residing in Nashville, Tennessee. V was pared by 6 bases and J by 5 bases, with 5 bases of the junction left unmatched. Germline V gene sequence: CDR1 MNHEY, CDR2 SMNVEV (reference sequence). The CDR3 is made up of 15 amino acids. This TCR was recovered from a woman in her thirties in good health. Sequencing was done on a sample of naive CD8+ T cells sorted from blood. The rearrangement links TRBV27 to TRBJ2-2, with 11 bases aligning to TRBD2. The CDR3 here is CASSPGLAGTGELFF. In DNA, the CDR3 is TGTGCCAGCAGCCCAGGACTAGCGGGTACCGGGGAGCTGTTTTTT.